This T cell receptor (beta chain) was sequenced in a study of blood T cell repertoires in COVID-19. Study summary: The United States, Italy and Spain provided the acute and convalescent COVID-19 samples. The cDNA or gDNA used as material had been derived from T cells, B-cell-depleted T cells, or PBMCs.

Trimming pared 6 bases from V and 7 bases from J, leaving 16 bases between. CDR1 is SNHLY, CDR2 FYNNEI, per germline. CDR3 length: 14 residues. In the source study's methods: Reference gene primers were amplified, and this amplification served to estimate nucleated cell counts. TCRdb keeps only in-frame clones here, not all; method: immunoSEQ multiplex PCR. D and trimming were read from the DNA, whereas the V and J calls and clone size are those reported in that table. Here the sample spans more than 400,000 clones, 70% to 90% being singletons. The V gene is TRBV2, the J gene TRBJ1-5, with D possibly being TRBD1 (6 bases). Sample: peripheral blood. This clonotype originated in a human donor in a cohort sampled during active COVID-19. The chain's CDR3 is CASSGGPPRQPQHF. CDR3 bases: TGTGCCAGCAGCGGGGGGCCGCCCAGACAGCCCCAGCATTTT. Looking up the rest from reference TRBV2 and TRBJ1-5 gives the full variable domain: EPEVTQTPSHQVTQMGQEVILRCVPISNHLYFYWYRQILGQKVEFLVSFYNNEISEKSEIFDDQFSVERPDGSNFTLKIRSTKLEDSAMYFCASSGGPPRQPQHFGDGTRLSIL.